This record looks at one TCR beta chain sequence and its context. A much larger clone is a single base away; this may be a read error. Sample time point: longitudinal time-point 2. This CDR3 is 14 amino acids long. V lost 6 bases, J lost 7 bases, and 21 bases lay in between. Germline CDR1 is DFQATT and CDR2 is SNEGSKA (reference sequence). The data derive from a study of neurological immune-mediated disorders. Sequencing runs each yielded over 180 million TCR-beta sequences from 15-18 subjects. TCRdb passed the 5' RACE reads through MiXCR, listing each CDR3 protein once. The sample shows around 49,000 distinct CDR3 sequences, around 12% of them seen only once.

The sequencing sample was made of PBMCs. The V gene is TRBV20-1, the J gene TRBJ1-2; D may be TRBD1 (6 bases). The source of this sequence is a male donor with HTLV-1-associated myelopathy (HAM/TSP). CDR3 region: CSATLDSPLSGYTF. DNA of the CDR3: TGCAGTGCCACCTTGGACAGTCCCCTCAGTGGCTACACCTTC.